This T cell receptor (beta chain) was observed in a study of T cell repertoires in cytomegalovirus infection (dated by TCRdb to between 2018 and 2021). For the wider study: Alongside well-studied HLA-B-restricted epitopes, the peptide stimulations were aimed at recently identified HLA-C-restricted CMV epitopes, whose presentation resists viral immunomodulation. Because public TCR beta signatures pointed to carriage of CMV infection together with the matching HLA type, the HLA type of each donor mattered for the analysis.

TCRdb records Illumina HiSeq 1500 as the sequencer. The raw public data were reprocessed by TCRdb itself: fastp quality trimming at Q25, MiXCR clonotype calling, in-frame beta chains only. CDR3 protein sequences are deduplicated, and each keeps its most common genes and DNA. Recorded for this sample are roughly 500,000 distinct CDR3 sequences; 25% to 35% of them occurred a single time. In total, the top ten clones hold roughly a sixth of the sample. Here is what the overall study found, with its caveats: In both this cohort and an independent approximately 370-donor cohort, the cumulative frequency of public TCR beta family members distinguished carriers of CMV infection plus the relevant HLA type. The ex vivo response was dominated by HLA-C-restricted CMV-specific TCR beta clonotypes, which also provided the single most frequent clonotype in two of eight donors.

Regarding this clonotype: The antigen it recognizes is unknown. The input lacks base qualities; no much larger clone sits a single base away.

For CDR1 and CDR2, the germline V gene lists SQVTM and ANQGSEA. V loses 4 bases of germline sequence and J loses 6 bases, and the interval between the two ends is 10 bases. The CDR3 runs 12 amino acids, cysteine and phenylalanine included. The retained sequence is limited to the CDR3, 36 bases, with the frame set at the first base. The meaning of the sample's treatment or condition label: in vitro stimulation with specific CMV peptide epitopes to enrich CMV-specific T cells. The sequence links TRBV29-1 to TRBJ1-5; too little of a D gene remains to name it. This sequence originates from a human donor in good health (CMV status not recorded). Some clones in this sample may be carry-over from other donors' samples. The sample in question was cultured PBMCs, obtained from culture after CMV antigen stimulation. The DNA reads TGCAGCGTTGGCTCAAACGGTCAGCCCCAGCATTTT. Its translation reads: CSVGSNGQPQHF.